This paragraph covers one T cell receptor beta chain sequence. This record belongs to a study of long-term antiretroviral therapy in people with HIV. CDR3 length: 14 residues. Germline CDR1 ENHRY, CDR2 SYGVKD. The V gene end was trimmed by 3 bases and the J gene end by 6 bases; junction bases not matched to a gene: 6. A v3.0 immunoSEQ assay was performed at survey level. Clones were sequenced by immunoSEQ multiplex PCR, and TCRdb holds only the in-frame ones, with some missing. The repertoire holds just over 35,000 clones, with 80% to 90% as singletons. The chain joins TRBV10-3 to TRBJ1-1; 8 nucleotides agree with TRBD1. The source is a man in his late teens or twenties with HIV. The material was unsorted PBMCs, obtained 2.2 years after starting antiretroviral therapy. DNA of the CDR3: TGTGCCATCAGTGACAATGACAGGGGTCCTGAAGCTTTCTTT. It encodes CAISDNDRGPEAFF.